This T cell receptor beta chain was identified during a study of cytomegalovirus exposure and HLA in healthy donors. Findings and caveats of the study: Reportedly, HLA-A and HLA-B alleles of most subjects were accurately predicted from TCR beta.

PCR amplification relied on 60 Vbeta primers (plus 13 Jbeta primers). Clones were read by immunoSEQ multiplex PCR, and TCRdb kept only the in-frame ones, dropping some. Found here are just over 150,000 clones, 75% to 90% of them singletons; the top ten hold approximately 2%. Germline loops: CDR1 MNHEY, CDR2 SVGAGI. The CDR3 has 14 amino acids. The V end lost 0 bases, the J end lost 11 bases, and 16 bases lay between the germline ends. Turning to this clone: Its target is unknown.

This TCR was recovered from a young woman in good health and CMV-seronegative. Sequenced: PBMCs. The rearrangement joins TRBV6-5 to TRBJ1-1, with D possibly being TRBD1 (6 bases). CDR3 nucleotide sequence: TGTGCCAGCAGTTACTCGATTGGGGGCCTTGGGGCTTTCTTT. Protein sequence: CASSYSIGGLGAFF.